The entry that follows covers one TCR beta chain sequence. This specimen belongs to a study of human T cells and chemical hapten exposure. Using its own MiXCR run on the RACE reads, TCRdb lists one record per CDR3 protein. The sample contains fewer than 85,000 distinct CDR3 sequences, 8.6% of which appear only once. Germline V gene sequence: CDR1 SQVTM, CDR2 ANQGSEA. Trimming stripped 6 bases from V and 0 bases from J, with 10 bases between. The CDR3 runs 13 residues. The time point here: healthy volunteer bleed at 6 weeks. RNA extraction used unfractionated whole blood as the source of total RNA. Sequenced sample: whole blood. This TCR was recovered from a male donor in good health. Some clones in this sample may be carry-over from other donors' samples. The gene calls are TRBV29-1 and TRBJ2-3, with D possibly matching TRBD1 (6 bases). CDR3 DNA sequence: TGCAGCGTCGGACAGCTTAGCACAGATACGCAGTATTTT. As protein: CSVGQLSTDTQYF.